The 17 T cell receptor beta chains reported below all come from one sample, sequenced in a study of untreated major depressive disorder. This table comes from immunoSEQ multiplex PCR, and its TCRdb copy is limited to in-frame clones, with some not included. The sample gives just over 20,000 clones, about 89% of which show up once; 4.5% to 6.5% is in the top ten. Sequencing was carried out using CD4+ T cells from PBMCs. These receptors came from a woman aged 25 to 45 in good health.

This sequence joins TRBV7-2 and TRBJ1-4; D gene uncertain. Germline lookup yields CDR1 SGHTA and CDR2 FQGNSA. The CDR3 is 15 amino acids. Trimming pared 2 bases from V and 4 bases from J, leaving 11 bases between. CDR3 bases: TGTGCCAGCAGCTTATGGGTCAACTTTAATGAAAAACTGTTTTTT. It specifies CASSLWVNFNEKLFF.

The rearrangement joins TRBV7-2 to TRBJ1-1; a weak D match, TRBD1 (5 bases). The CDR3 runs to 14 residues. Trimming cost V 5 bases and J 3 bases, with 13 bases left between them. The germline V gene has CDR1 SGHTA and CDR2 FQGNSA. This CDR3 reads CASSLPLRDTEAFF. The DNA for the CDR3 is TGTGCCAGCAGCCTACCACTCAGGGACACTGAAGCTTTCTTT.

The chain combines TRBV5-1 with TRBJ2-7; no firm D call. This CDR3 has 14 amino acids. Trimming left V 4 bases short and J 2 bases short, with 13 bases between. Germline CDR1 reads SGHRS; CDR2 reads YFSETQ. CDR3 DNA: TGCGCCAGCAGCCCTGGACGCACTGCCTACGAGCAGTACTTC. It codes for CASSPGRTAYEQYF.

This chain links TRBV7-8 with TRBJ1-2; D may be TRBD1 (5 bases). The CDR3 length is 14 residues. Germline lookup yields CDR1 SGHVS and CDR2 FQNEAQ. With 1 base removed from V and 6 bases from J, the gap between germline ends came to 12 bases. For the CDR3, the DNA is TGTGCCAGCAGCTTAGGGTTATGGGGGGATGGCTACACCTTC. Its translation is CASSLGLWGDGYTF.

The chain combines TRBV7-2 with TRBJ1-5; D remains unclear. Trimming took 3 bases from V and 1 from J, leaving 10 bases between them. Germline CDR1 reads SGHTA; CDR2 reads FQGNSA. The CDR3 consists of 15 residues. The CDR3 nucleotides are TGTGCCAGCAGCTTGTTCGGAAAGAGCAATCAGCCCCAGCATTTT. Its translation is CASSLFGKSNQPQHF.

This clone was counted a single time. This chain links TRBV6-5 with TRBJ2-5; D is undetermined. V was clipped by 4 bases and J by 7 bases, with 22 bases between them. The CDR3 consists of 16 residues. Germline-derived CDR1 and CDR2 are MNHEY and SVGAGI. The CDR3 DNA is TGTGCCAGCAGTTCGCCGGTGGGCCCCTGGGAAGGGACCCAGTACTTC. This codes for CASSSPVGPWEGTQYF.

The chain uses TRBV5-1 and TRBJ2-7; 7 bases are shared with TRBD1. After removal of 4 bases from V and 0 bases from J, the junction contained 7 bases not matched to a gene. The CDR3 covers 15 residues. Per the germline V gene, CDR1 is SGHRS and CDR2 is YFSETQ. CDR3 sequence: CASSGLQGFSYEQYF. The CDR3 DNA reads TGCGCCAGCAGCGGCCTACAGGGGTTCTCCTACGAGCAGTACTTC.

The J gene is TRBJ2-7, the V gene TRBV6-5; D might be TRBD1 or TRBD2, each matching 5 bases. Looked up from germline, CDR1 is MNHEY and CDR2 is SVGAGI. Trimming stripped 6 bases from V and 10 bases from J, with 16 bases between. The CDR3 is made up of 12 amino acids. This chain's CDR3 is CASSSGTDPQYF. The CDR3 DNA follows: TGTGCCAGCAGCTCCGGGACGGATCCCCAGTACTTC.

J is TRBJ1-6 and V is TRBV27, with D uncertain. The V gene lost 2 bases and the J gene lost 12 bases, with 14 bases spanning the gap. The germline V gene encodes CDR1 MNHEY and CDR2 SMNVEV (reference sequence). The CDR3 extends over 14 amino acids. The CDR3 here is CASSLPGPAVPLHF. The CDR3 DNA sequence: TGTGCCAGCAGTTTACCAGGACCAGCGGTACCCCTCCACTTT.

The chain uses TRBV15 and TRBJ2-7; D gene unclear. CDR1 and CDR2 from the germline V gene are LNHNV and YYDKDF (reference sequence). Trimming took off 0 bases at V and 9 bases at J, with 15 bases between the two ends. The CDR3 runs to 14 residues. The CDR3 spells CATSRDPVSLGQYF. CDR3 nucleotides: TGTGCCACCAGCAGAGATCCGGTCTCGTTGGGGCAGTACTTC.

The chain couples TRBV19 to TRBJ2-3; a weak D match, TRBD2 (7 bases). Deletions cut 1 base from V and 6 bases from J, with 23 bases between. From germline, CDR1 is LNHDA and CDR2 SQIVND (reference sequence). CDR3 length equals 18 residues. The CDR3 DNA sequence: TGTGCCAGTAGTATAGCGTGGGGCGGGGGCGACGGGCGCGATACGCAGTATTTT. This encodes CASSIAWGGGDGRDTQYF. The full variable domain, with the rest looked up from reference TRBV19 and TRBJ2-3, is DGGITQSPKYLFRKEGQNVTLSCEQNLNHDAMYWYRQDPGQGLRLIYYSQIVNDFQKGDIAEGYSVSREKKESFPLTVTSAQKNPTAFYLCASSIAWGGGDGRDTQYFGPGTRLTVL.

The chain carries TRBV7-9 and TRBJ1-2; D is perhaps TRBD1 (5 bases). The germline V gene has CDR1 SEHNR and CDR2 FQNEAQ (reference sequence). V lost 0 bases and J lost 4, with 9 bases in between. The CDR3 is 14 residues long. CDR3 bases: TGTGCCAGCAGCTTAGCCCAGGACATCTATGGCTACACCTTC. Its protein is CASSLAQDIYGYTF.

V and J are TRBV7-2 and TRBJ1-1; possibly TRBD1 for D (6 bases). From germline, CDR1 is SGHTA and CDR2 FQGNSA. There are 14 residues in the CDR3. Between the trimmed V and J ends, which lost 5 bases and 0 bases, there was a span of 10 bases. The CDR3 is CASSPGGLNTEAFF. CDR3 in DNA: TGTGCCAGCAGCCCGGGGGGCTTGAACACTGAAGCTTTCTTT.

This clone was recorded once. The V and J genes are TRBV7-3 and TRBJ2-3, with unresolved D. CDR3 size: 12 residues. The V and J ends lost 3 bases and 6 bases respectively, with 7 bases between them. CDR1 SGHTA and CDR2 FQGTGA come from the germline V gene. The CDR3, as DNA: TGTGCCAGCAGCTTGCGAGCGGATACGCAGTATTTT. Translated: CASSLRADTQYF.

This chain connects TRBV21-1 to TRBJ1-5; the table's D call of TRBD1 was not tested on the DNA. TRBV21-1 is assigned pseudogene status. The CDR3 length is 15 residues. The CDR3 sequence: CASSLLDREDQPQHF. The CDR3 coding sequence is TGTGCCAGCAGCCTACTTGACAGGGAGGATCAGCCCCAGCATTTT.

The V and J genes are TRBV30 and TRBJ1-2; D unresolved. The CDR3 sequence is 11 residues long. Germline-derived CDR1 and CDR2 are GTSNPN and SVGIG (reference sequence). The V gene lost 3 bases and the J gene lost 3 bases, with 5 bases spanning the gap. The DNA for the CDR3 is TGTGCCTGGAGCGACTACTATGGCTACACCTTC. This codes for CAWSDYYGYTF.

A remark on this clone: Other DNA sequences from this sample encode an identical CDR3 as well. The genes are TRBV2 and TRBJ1-2; D remains ambiguous. This CDR3 has 11 residues. Germline V gives CDR1 SNHLY, CDR2 FYNNEI. V shed 3 bases and J shed 4 bases, with 3 bases lying between them. The CDR3 loop reads CASSDGYGYTF. The CDR3 coding sequence is TGTGCCAGCAGTGATGGCTATGGCTACACCTTC.